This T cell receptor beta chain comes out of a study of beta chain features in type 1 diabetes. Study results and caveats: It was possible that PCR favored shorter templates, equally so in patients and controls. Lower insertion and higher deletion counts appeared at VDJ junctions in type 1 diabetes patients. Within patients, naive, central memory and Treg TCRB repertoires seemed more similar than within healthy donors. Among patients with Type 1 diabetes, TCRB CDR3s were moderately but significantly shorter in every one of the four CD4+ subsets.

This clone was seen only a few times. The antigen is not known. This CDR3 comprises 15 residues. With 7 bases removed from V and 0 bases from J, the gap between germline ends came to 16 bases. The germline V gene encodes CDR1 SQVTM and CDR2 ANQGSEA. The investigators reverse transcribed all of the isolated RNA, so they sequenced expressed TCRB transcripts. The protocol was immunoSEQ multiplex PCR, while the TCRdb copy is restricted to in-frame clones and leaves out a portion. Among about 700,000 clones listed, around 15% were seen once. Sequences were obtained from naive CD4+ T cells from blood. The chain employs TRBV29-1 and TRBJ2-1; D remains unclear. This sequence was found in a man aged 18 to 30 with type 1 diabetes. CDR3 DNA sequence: TGCAGCGCCCCTGCAGGCTCGAGCTCCTACAATGAGCAGTTCTTC. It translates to CSAPAGSSSYNEQFF.